The rows below give T cell receptor beta chains drawn from one sample of a study of radiotherapy plus CTLA-4 blockade in lung cancer. This table comes from immunoSEQ multiplex PCR, and its TCRdb copy is limited to in-frame clones, with some not included. The top ten hold 16% of the sample, which has 25,000 to 35,000 clones, 79% seen once. Sequenced here: peripheral blood, sampled from a patient treated with radiotherapy plus ipilimumab. These receptors were obtained from a human donor with non-small cell lung cancer that progressed on radiotherapy plus ipilimumab. Both conserved end residues are part of each CDR3. The D gene is left open where the match is weak. A clone size is listed for some rows: how often the clone was seen (once, few, many), or a class if it is expanded.

V gene	D gene	J gene	clone size	CDR3 DNA	CDR3 protein
TRBV9	TRBD2	TRBJ2-3	.	TGTGCCAGCAGCTCGGGACTAGCGAGTGATACGCAGTATTTT	CASSSGLASDTQYF
TRBV27	.	TRBJ2-1	.	TGTGCCAGCAGTTTATCGGGGTTTAGGGGGGGCTACAATGAGCAGTTCTTC	CASSLSGFRGGYNEQFF
TRBV19	TRBD2	TRBJ2-3	.	TGTGCCAGTAGTAAACTAGCGGGAGTTGGAGATACGCAGTATTTT	CASSKLAGVGDTQYF
TRBV4-2	.	TRBJ1-3	few	TGTGCCAGCAGCCAAGCGGGAGGGGGTGCCGGAAACACCATATATTTT	CASSQAGGGAGNTIYF
TRBV2	.	TRBJ1-2	.	TGTGCCAGCAGCATAACACTAAACTATGGCTACACCTTC	CASSITLNYGYTF
TRBV7-9	.	TRBJ2-7	.	TGTGCCAACAGCCTCCTGGCAGCCCTTGACGAGCAGTACTTC	CANSLLAALDEQYF
TRBV4-3	.	TRBJ1-5	.	TGCGCCAGCAGCCAAGAAGTGGAGCAGCCCCAGCATTTT	CASSQEVEQPQHF
TRBV5-1	.	TRBJ2-4	.	TGCGCCAGCAGCCCGGTGGCAGGGCTCGCCAAAAACATTCAGTACTTC	CASSPVAGLAKNIQYF
TRBV28	.	TRBJ2-3	.	TGTGCCAGCAGTTTCAGGGACGCAACAGATACGCAGTATTTT	CASSFRDATDTQYF
TRBV5-1	.	TRBJ2-2	once	TGCGCCAGCAGCCGACCCGGGGGCGACACCGGGGAGCTGTTTTTT	CASSRPGGDTGELFF
TRBV2	TRBD2	TRBJ2-3	.	TGTGCCAGCACGGGGGCTAGCGGGAGCACAGATACGCAGTATTTT	CASTGASGSTDTQYF
TRBV7-2	.	TRBJ1-5	.	TGTGCCAGCAGCACAGACGGCCGGGACCGCTATCAGCCCCAGCATTTT	CASSTDGRDRYQPQHF
TRBV30	.	TRBJ1-3	.	TGTGCCTGGAGTAACCCCCGAAACACCATATATTTT	CAWSNPRNTIYF
TRBV7-2	.	TRBJ1-5	.	TGTGCCAGCAGCTCACTTCTGGGTCAGCCCCAGCATTTT	CASSSLLGQPQHF
TRBV18	.	TRBJ2-7	.	TGTGCCAGCTCACCGAACCTAAGGAGCTCCTACGAGCAGTACTTC	CASSPNLRSSYEQYF
TRBV5-1	.	TRBJ1-6	once	TGCGCCAGCAGCCCCCGAATCCGGGACCTTAATTCACCCCTCCACTTT	CASSPRIRDLNSPLHF
TRBV10-3	.	TRBJ2-2	.	TGTGCCATCAGACAGGGGGGGACCGGGGAGCTGTTTTTT	CAIRQGGTGELFF
TRBV7-8	.	TRBJ1-3	.	TGTGCCAGCAGCTTAGGTGCCGGAAACACCATATATTTT	CASSLGAGNTIYF
TRBV5-4	.	TRBJ2-1	.	TGTGCCAGCAGCTTTACCAATGAGCAGTTCTTC	CASSFTNEQFF
TRBV19	.	TRBJ2-4	once	TGTGCCAGTAGTATCCGAAACGAAAACATTCAGTACTTC	CASSIRNENIQYF
TRBV20-1	.	TRBJ2-5	once	TGCAGTGCTACAGGGAAAGAGACCCAGTACTTC	CSATGKETQYF
TRBV18	TRBD2	TRBJ2-1	.	TGTGCCAGCTCACCGACTAGCGGCATCTACAATGAGCAGTTCTTC	CASSPTSGIYNEQFF
TRBV11-2	.	TRBJ2-7	.	TGTGCCAGCAGCTTACTTACAGGGTTCGGATCCCACGAGCAGTACTTC	CASSLLTGFGSHEQYF
TRBV28	TRBD1	TRBJ2-7	.	TGTGCCAGCAGTTTGACCGGGACAGGGTTCTCCTACGAGCAGTACTTC	CASSLTGTGFSYEQYF
TRBV6-1	TRBD2	TRBJ2-5	once	TGTGCCAGCAGTGAACAGGCGGGGGGGATGGAGACCCAGTACTTC	CASSEQAGGMETQYF